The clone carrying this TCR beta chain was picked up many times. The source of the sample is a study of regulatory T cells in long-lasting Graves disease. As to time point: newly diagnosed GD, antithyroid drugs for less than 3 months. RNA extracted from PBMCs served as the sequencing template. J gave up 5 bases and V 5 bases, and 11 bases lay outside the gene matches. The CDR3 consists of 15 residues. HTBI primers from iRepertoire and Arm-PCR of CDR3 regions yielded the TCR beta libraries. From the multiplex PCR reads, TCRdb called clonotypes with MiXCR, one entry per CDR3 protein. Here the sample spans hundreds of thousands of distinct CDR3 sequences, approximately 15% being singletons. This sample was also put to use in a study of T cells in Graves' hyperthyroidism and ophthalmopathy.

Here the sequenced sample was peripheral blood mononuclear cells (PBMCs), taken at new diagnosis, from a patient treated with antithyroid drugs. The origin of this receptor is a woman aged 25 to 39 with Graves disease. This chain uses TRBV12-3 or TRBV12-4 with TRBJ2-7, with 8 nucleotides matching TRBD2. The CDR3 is CASSPREGQTHEQYF. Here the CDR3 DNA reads TGTGCCAGCAGTCCCCGGGAGGGCCAAACCCACGAGCAGTACTTC.